What follows are 2 T cell receptor beta chains derived from one specimen sequenced in a study of blood T cell repertoires in COVID-19. The data were produced by immunoSEQ multiplex PCR, yet TCRdb's version contains in-frame clones alone and is incomplete. Of fewer than 250,000 clones in the sample, 70% to 90% are singletons; the top ten hold 8.5% to 9.5%. Sequencing used PBMCs or T cells enriched from blood (not recorded which). The receptor source for this set is a woman in her forties or fifties with acute COVID-19.

This rearrangement joins TRBV5-4 to TRBJ1-6; the match to TRBD1 covers 8 bases. V shed 2 bases and J 6 bases; nucleotides not matched to a gene: 7. Germline CDR1 and CDR2: SGHNT and YYREEE (reference sequence). The CDR3 totals 16 residues. CDR3 amino acids: CASSFRTTGGNSPLHF. The CDR3, as DNA: TGTGCCAGCAGCTTCCGAACCACAGGGGGTAATTCACCCCTCCACTTT.

The sample holds one count of this clone. The V and J genes are TRBV11-3 and TRBJ1-1, with D possibly being TRBD1 (6 bases). The CDR3 spans 14 residues. Trimming took off 3 bases at V and 3 bases at J, with 11 bases between the two ends. CDR1 is SGHNT and CDR2 is YENEEA in the germline V gene. Here the CDR3 DNA reads TGTGCCAGCAGCTTCGGGGGGCCAGACACTGAAGCTTTCTTT. Encoded protein: CASSFGGPDTEAFF.